The rows below give T cell receptor beta chains drawn from one sample of a study of blood T cell repertoires in COVID-19. Only in-frame clones appear in the TCRdb table, and some are missing; sequencing was by immunoSEQ multiplex PCR. The sample has about 42,000 clones; 80% to 90% are singletons. Sample: peripheral blood. The receptors here all came from a human donor in a cohort sampled during active COVID-19. CDR3s include the opening cysteine and the closing phenylalanine or tryptophan. The D gene is left open where the match is weak. A clone size is listed for some rows: how often the clone was seen (once, few, many), or a class if it is expanded.

size: NA
J: TRBJ2-2
V: TRBV2
D: NA
DNA: TGTGCCAGTTTATTAACCGGGGAGCTGTTTTTT
CDR3: CASLLTGELFF

size: NA
J: TRBJ1-2
V: TRBV6-2/TRBV6-3
D: NA
DNA: TGTGCCAGCAGTTCCGGGGGGCTATACGGCTACACCTTC
CDR3: CASSSGGLYGYTF

size: NA
J: TRBJ1-5
V: TRBV12-1
D: NA
DNA: TGTGCCAGCAGCCCTCGTCAGGGGACGGGATATAGCAATCAGCCCCAGCATTTT
CDR3: CASSPRQGTGYSNQPQHF

size: NA
J: TRBJ2-1
V: TRBV11-2
D: NA
DNA: TGTGCCAGCAGTCTTACCGGGACACCGAACAATGAGCAGTTCTTC
CDR3: CASSLTGTPNNEQFF

size: once
J: TRBJ1-5
V: TRBV6-1
D: NA
DNA: TGTGCCAGCAGTCCAGGGATTTGGCAGCCCCAGCATTTT
CDR3: CASSPGIWQPQHF

size: NA
J: TRBJ1-6
V: TRBV18
D: NA
DNA: TGTGCCAGCTCACCAAAGACAGTCTATAATTCACCCCTCCACTTT
CDR3: CASSPKTVYNSPLHF

size: NA
J: TRBJ1-2
V: TRBV30
D: TRBD1
DNA: TGTGCCTGGAGACACCTCAGGGGGAAGACGGATGGCTACACCTTC
CDR3: CAWRHLRGKTDGYTF

size: few
J: TRBJ2-3
V: TRBV7-2
D: TRBD2
DNA: TGTGCCAGCAGCCTATGGACTAGCGGGGCCTCCGATACGCAGTATTTT
CDR3: CASSLWTSGASDTQYF

size: NA
J: TRBJ1-2
V: TRBV7-6
D: NA
DNA: TGTGCCAGCAGCCCAGACTCACAGGTTCCCTATGGCTACACCTTC
CDR3: CASSPDSQVPYGYTF

size: NA
J: TRBJ1-4
V: TRBV5-1
D: TRBD1
DNA: TGCGCCAGCAGCTCTACAGGGGGCCCCGGGGAAAAACTGTTTTTT
CDR3: CASSSTGGPGEKLFF

size: once
J: TRBJ2-3
V: TRBV7-9
D: NA
DNA: TGTGCCAGCACTAAGTGGGGCAGCACAGATACGCAGTATTTT
CDR3: CASTKWGSTDTQYF

size: NA
J: TRBJ2-1
V: TRBV7-9
D: TRBD2
DNA: TGTGCCAGCAGCTTAGGGCCAGCGGGGGCCTACAATGAGCAGTTCTTC
CDR3: CASSLGPAGAYNEQFF

size: NA
J: TRBJ1-3
V: TRBV5-6
D: NA
DNA: TGTGCCAGCAGCCCACGGGGGGCTGGAAACACCATATATTTT
CDR3: CASSPRGAGNTIYF

size: NA
J: TRBJ2-7
V: TRBV29-1
D: TRBD1
DNA: TGCAGCGCAACGGACAGGAGTCCCTACGAGCAGTACTTC
CDR3: CSATDRSPYEQYF

size: NA
J: TRBJ1-4
V: TRBV2
D: NA
DNA: TGTGCCAGCAGTGAAGCACCCCGGGTTGGTGAAAAACTGTTTTTT
CDR3: CASSEAPRVGEKLFF

size: NA
J: TRBJ2-3
V: TRBV7-2
D: TRBD2
DNA: TGTGCCAGCAGCTTATTGGGCGGGGGGATGGCAGATACGCAGTATTTT
CDR3: CASSLLGGGMADTQYF

size: NA
J: TRBJ2-1
V: TRBV18
D: TRBD2
DNA: TGTGCCAGCTCCCTCGGACTAGTGCCGCCCAATGAGCAGTTCTTC
CDR3: CASSLGLVPPNEQFF

size: few
J: TRBJ2-7
V: TRBV11-2
D: TRBD2
DNA: TGTGCCAGCAGCCCCACCATTAGCGGGGTGAGCTCCTACGAGCAGTACTTC
CDR3: CASSPTISGVSSYEQYF

size: NA
J: TRBJ2-7
V: TRBV5-1
D: NA
DNA: TGCGCCAGCAGCCCGCAGGGGTACGAGCAGTACTTC
CDR3: CASSPQGYEQYF

size: NA
J: TRBJ1-1
V: TRBV3-1/TRBV3-2
D: NA
DNA: TGTGCCAGCAGCCAAGAGGGGAGGACTGAAGCTTTCTTT
CDR3: CASSQEGRTEAFF

size: few
J: TRBJ1-1
V: TRBV6-2/TRBV6-3
D: TRBD1
DNA: TGTGCCAGCAGTTACGGGGACAGGACGAACACTGAAGCTTTCTTT
CDR3: CASSYGDRTNTEAFF

size: NA
J: TRBJ2-3
V: TRBV4-1
D: NA
DNA: TGCGCCAGCAGCCAAGAAGCGGACTCTTACAAATCAGATACGCAGTATTTT
CDR3: CASSQEADSYKSDTQYF

size: NA
J: TRBJ2-5
V: TRBV6-2/TRBV6-3
D: TRBD2
DNA: TGTGCCAGCAGCCCCCGGGGTAGGCTAGCGGGGGGCGCCCAAGAGACCCAGTACTTC
CDR3: CASSPRGRLAGGAQETQYF

size: NA
J: TRBJ2-3
V: TRBV20-1
D: TRBD2
DNA: TGCAGTGCTAGTGTGGCGGGAGCGGGGGATACGCAGTATTTT
CDR3: CSASVAGAGDTQYF

size: NA
J: TRBJ2-5
V: TRBV7-9
D: TRBD1
DNA: TGTGCCAGCAGCCCCGAAGCGACAGGGGGCGAAGAGACCCAGTACTTC
CDR3: CASSPEATGGEETQYF

size: NA
J: TRBJ2-7
V: TRBV5-4
D: NA
DNA: TGTGCCAGCAGCTGGCCAGAGGAGGGGCGGCACGAGCAGTACTTC
CDR3: CASSWPEEGRHEQYF

size: NA
J: TRBJ2-3
V: TRBV27
D: NA
DNA: TGTGCCAGCAGTTTATCACGGAGGCCAGGGGGGGATACGCAGTATTTT
CDR3: CASSLSRRPGGDTQYF

size: NA
J: TRBJ2-7
V: TRBV9
D: TRBD2
DNA: TGTGCCAGCAGCGTAGGACTAGCGAACTACGAGCAGTACTTC
CDR3: CASSVGLANYEQYF

size: NA
J: TRBJ2-4
V: TRBV28
D: TRBD1
DNA: TGTGCCAGCAGTCACCAACAGGGGGCCAAAAACATTCAGTACTTC
CDR3: CASSHQQGAKNIQYF

size: NA
J: TRBJ1-4
V: TRBV9
D: NA
DNA: TGTGCCAGTTCCCCCCAGGGAACCACTAATGAAAAACTGTTTTTT
CDR3: CASSPQGTTNEKLFF

size: few
J: TRBJ2-3
V: TRBV5-4
D: TRBD2
DNA: TGTGCCAGCAGCTTGGGGGCTAGCGGGAGGTCCAGCACAGATACGCAGTATTTT
CDR3: CASSLGASGRSSTDTQYF

size: NA
J: TRBJ1-3
V: TRBV5-6
D: TRBD1
DNA: TGTGCCAGCAGCTTGGGACAGGGGCATGGAAACACCATATATTTT
CDR3: CASSLGQGHGNTIYF

size: few
J: TRBJ1-5
V: TRBV7-9
D: NA
DNA: TGTGCCAGCAGCTCGGGGAGAGCCAATCAGCCCCAGCATTTT
CDR3: CASSSGRANQPQHF

size: NA
J: TRBJ1-2
V: TRBV29-1
D: NA
DNA: TGCAGCGTTGAGAGAGGTCTCTATGGCTACACCTTC
CDR3: CSVERGLYGYTF

size: NA
J: TRBJ2-2
V: TRBV5-1
D: TRBD2
DNA: TGCGCCAGCAGCTCCACAACCGCGGGGGGGAACGGGGAGCTGTTTTTT
CDR3: CASSSTTAGGNGELFF

size: NA
J: TRBJ2-5
V: TRBV5-1
D: NA
DNA: TGCGCCAGCAGCTTGGAAGTTTGGGTCGGGCAGGGGAAAGAGACCCAGTACTTC
CDR3: CASSLEVWVGQGKETQYF

size: NA
J: TRBJ2-5
V: TRBV18
D: NA
DNA: TGTGCCAGCTCACCACAACCGGCGGGCCAAGAGACCCAGTACTTC
CDR3: CASSPQPAGQETQYF

size: NA
J: TRBJ2-3
V: TRBV6-6
D: NA
DNA: TGTGCCAGCACCCCAACGGGTGCAGATACGCAGTATTTT
CDR3: CASTPTGADTQYF

size: NA
J: TRBJ2-7
V: TRBV2
D: TRBD1
DNA: TGTGCCAGCAGACCAGGACAGGGTCTAGGCTCCTACGAGCAGTACTTC
CDR3: CASRPGQGLGSYEQYF